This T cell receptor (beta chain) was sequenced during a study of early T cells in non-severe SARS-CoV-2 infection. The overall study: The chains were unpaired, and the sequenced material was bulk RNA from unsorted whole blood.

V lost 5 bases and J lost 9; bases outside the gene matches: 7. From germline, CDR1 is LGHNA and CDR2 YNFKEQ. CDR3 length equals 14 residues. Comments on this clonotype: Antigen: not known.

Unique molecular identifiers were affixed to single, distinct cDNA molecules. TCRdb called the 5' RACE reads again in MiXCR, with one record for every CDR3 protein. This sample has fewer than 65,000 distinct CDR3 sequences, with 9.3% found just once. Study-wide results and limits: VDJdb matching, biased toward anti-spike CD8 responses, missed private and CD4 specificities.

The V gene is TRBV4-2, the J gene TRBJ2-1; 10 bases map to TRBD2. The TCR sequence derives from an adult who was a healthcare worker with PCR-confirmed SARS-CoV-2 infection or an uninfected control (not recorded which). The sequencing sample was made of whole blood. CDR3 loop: CASSSRTSGFEQFF. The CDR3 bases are TGTGCCAGCAGCTCCAGGACTAGCGGATTTGAGCAGTTCTTC.